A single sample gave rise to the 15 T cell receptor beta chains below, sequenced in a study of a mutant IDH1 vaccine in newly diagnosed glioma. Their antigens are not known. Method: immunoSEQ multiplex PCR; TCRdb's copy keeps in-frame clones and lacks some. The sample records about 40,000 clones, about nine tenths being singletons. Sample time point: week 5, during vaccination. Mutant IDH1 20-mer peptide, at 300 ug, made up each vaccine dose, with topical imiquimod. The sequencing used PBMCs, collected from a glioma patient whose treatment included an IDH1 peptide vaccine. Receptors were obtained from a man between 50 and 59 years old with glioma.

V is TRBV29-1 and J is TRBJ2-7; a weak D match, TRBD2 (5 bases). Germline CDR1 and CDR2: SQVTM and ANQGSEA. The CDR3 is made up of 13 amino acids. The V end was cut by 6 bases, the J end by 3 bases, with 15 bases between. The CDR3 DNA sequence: TGCAGCGTAGCTTCGGAGCGGTACTACGAGCAGTACTTC. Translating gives CSVASERYYEQYF.

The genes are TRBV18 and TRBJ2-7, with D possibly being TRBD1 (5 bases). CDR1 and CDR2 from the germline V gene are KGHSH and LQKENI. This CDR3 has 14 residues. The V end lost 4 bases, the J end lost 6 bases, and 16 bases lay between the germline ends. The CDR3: CASSLQGGASEQYF. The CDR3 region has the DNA TGTGCCAGCTCACTCCAGGGTGGGGCCTCCGAGCAGTACTTC.

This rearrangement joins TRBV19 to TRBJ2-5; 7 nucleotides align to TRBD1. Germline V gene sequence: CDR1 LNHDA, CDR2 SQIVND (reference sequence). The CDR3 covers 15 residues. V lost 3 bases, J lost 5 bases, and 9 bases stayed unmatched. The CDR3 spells CASSMSTGQRETQYF. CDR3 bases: TGTGCCAGTAGTATGAGTACGGGACAGCGGGAGACCCAGTACTTC.

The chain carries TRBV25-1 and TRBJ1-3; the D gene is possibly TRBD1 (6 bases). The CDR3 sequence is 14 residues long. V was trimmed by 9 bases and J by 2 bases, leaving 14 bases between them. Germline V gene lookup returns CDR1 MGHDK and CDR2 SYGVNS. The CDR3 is CASPPGVTGNTIYF. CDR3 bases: TGTGCCAGTCCCCCAGGGGTAACTGGAAACACCATATATTTT.

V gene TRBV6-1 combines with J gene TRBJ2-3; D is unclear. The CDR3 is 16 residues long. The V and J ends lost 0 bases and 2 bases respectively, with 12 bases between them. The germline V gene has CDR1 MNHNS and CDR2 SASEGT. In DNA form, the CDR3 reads TGTGCCAGCAGTGAAGCGGAGAGCTTCTACACAGATACGCAGTATTTT. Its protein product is CASSEAESFYTDTQYF.

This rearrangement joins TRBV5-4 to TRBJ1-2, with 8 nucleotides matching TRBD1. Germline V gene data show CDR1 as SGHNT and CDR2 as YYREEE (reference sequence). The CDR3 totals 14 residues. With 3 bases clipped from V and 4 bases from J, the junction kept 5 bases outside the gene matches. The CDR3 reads CASSWAQGGYGYTF. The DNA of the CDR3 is TGTGCCAGCAGCTGGGCACAGGGGGGCTATGGCTACACCTTC.

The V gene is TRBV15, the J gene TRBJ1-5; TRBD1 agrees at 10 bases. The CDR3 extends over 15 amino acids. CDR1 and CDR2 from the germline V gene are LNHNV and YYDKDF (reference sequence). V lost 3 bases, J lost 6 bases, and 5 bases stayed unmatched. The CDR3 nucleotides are TGTGCCACCAGCAGTGGGACAGGGGTAAGTCAGCCCCAGCATTTT. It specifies CATSSGTGVSQPQHF.

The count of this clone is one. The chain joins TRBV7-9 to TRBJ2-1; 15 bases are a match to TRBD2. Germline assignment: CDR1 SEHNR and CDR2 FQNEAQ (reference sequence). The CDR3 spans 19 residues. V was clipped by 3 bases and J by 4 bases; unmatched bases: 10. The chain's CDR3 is CASSLRTSGRAWSYNEQFF. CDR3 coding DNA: TGTGCCAGCAGCTTGAGGACTAGCGGGAGGGCCTGGTCTTACAATGAGCAGTTCTTC.

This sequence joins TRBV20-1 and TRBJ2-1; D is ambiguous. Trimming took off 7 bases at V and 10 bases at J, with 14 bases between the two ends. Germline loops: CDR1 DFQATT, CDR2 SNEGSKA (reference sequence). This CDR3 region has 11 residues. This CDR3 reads CSVPAPGEQFF. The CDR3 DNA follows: TGCAGTGTCCCAGCCCCCGGCGAGCAGTTCTTC.

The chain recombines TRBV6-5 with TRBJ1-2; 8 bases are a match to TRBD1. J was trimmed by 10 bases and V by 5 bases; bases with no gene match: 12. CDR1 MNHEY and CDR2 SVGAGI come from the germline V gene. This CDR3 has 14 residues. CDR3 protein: CASSQSRQGKVYTF. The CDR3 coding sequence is TGTGCCAGCAGTCAATCGAGACAGGGGAAGGTCTACACCTTC.

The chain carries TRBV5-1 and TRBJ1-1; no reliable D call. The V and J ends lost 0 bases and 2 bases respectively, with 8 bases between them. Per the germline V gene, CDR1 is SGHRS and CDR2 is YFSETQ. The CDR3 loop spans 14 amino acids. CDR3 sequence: CASSLGPANTEAFF. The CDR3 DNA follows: TGCGCCAGCAGCTTGGGGCCAGCCAACACTGAAGCTTTCTTT.

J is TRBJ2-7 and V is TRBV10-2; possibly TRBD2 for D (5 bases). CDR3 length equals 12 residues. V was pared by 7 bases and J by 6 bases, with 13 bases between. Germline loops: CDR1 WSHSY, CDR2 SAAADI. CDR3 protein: CASNHPRGEQYF. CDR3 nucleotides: TGCGCCAGCAACCACCCCCGGGGCGAGCAGTACTTC.

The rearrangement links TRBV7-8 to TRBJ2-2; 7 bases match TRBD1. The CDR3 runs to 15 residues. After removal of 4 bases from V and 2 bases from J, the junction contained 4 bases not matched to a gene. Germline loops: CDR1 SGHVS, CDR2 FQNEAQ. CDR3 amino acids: CASSSTGSNTGELFF. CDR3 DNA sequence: TGTGCCAGCAGCTCGACAGGGAGCAACACCGGGGAGCTGTTTTTT.

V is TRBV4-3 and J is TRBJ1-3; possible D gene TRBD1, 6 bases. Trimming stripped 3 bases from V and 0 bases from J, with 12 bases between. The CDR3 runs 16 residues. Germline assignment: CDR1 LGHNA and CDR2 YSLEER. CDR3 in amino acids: CASSQTRGHSGNTIYF. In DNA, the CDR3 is TGCGCCAGCAGCCAGACCAGGGGTCACTCTGGAAACACCATATATTTT.

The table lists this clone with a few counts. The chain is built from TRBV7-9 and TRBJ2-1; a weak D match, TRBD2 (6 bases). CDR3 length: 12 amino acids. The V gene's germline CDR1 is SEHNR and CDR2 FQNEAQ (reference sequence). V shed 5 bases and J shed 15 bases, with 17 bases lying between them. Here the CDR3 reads CASSHWGDYLFF. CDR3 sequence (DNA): TGTGCCAGCAGCCATTGGGGGGATTACCTGTTCTTC.